The present T cell receptor beta chain was sequenced within a study of vaccination effects on CD4 cells after COVID-19. V lost 4 bases to trimming and J lost 0 bases; unmatched junction nucleotides: 4. Germline CDR1 LGHDT, CDR2 YNNKEL (reference sequence). This CDR3 is built from 15 residues. Antigen-specific CD4+ T cells expanded by the ViraFEST assay with viral peptide pools were then sequenced. Cells that had been cultured for roughly eleven days were the source of isolated CD4+ T cells. The healthy vaccine recipients, who had no prior SARS-CoV-2 infection, showed negative nucleocapsid antibodies. Comments on this clone: The antigen is undetermined.

Profiled with immunoSEQ multiplex PCR; TCRdb holds only in-frame clones, not every one. The top ten clones hold roughly a fifth of a sample with tens of thousands of clones, approximately 81% of them seen once. The chain carries TRBV3-1 (or the pseudogene TRBV3-2) and TRBJ2-3; 7 bases are shared with TRBD2. This TCR was sampled from a human donor who received a COVID-19 vaccine. Source: CD4+ T cells from PBMCs cultured with HCoV-NL63 spike peptides, taken before COVID-19 vaccination. The CDR3 here is CASSRDYKSTDTQYF. The CDR3 nucleotides read TGTGCCAGCAGCCGGGACTACAAAAGCACAGATACGCAGTATTTT.